This TCR beta chain was found in a study of blood T cell repertoires in COVID-19. Turning to the study itself: The cDNA or gDNA used as material had been derived from T cells, B-cell-depleted T cells, or PBMCs.

Germline V lookup: CDR1 SNHLY, CDR2 FYNNEI. CDR3 length: 14 residues. V lost 8 bases, J lost 1 base, and 12 bases lay in between. Per the original methods: From reference gene primer amplification, estimates of nucleated cell counts were derived. Profiling relied on immunoSEQ multiplex PCR, and the TCRdb table lists in-frame clones only, not all of them. The V and J calls and the clone size are those of that table, but D and trimming were determined from the DNA. The sample lists about 220,000 clones, roughly 85% occurring once. The receptor was derived from a woman between 40 and 50 years old with acute COVID-19. Sequenced input: PBMCs or T cells enriched from blood (not recorded which). The J gene is TRBJ1-5, the V gene TRBV2, with D possibly matching TRBD1 (5 bases). This CDR3 reads CASVPTASNQPQHF. CDR3 nucleotide sequence: TGTGCCAGCGTACCGACAGCAAGCAATCAGCCCCAGCATTTT. Drawing the rest from reference TRBV2 and TRBJ1-5, the complete variable domain is EPEVTQTPSHQVTQMGQEVILRCVPISNHLYFYWYRQILGQKVEFLVSFYNNEISEKSEIFDDQFSVERPDGSNFTLKIRSTKLEDSAMYFCASVPTASNQPQHFGDGTRLSIL.